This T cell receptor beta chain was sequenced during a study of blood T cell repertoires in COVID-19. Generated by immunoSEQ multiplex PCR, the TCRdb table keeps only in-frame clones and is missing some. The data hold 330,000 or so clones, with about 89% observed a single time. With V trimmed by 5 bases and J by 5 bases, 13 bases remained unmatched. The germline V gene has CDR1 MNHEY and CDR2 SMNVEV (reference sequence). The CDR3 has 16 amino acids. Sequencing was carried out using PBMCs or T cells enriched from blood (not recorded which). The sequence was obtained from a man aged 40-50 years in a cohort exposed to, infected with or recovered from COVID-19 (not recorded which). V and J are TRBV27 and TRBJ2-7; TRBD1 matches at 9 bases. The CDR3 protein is CASSQLTGTGIHEQYF. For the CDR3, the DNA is TGTGCCAGCAGTCAACTGACCGGGACAGGGATCCACGAGCAGTACTTC.